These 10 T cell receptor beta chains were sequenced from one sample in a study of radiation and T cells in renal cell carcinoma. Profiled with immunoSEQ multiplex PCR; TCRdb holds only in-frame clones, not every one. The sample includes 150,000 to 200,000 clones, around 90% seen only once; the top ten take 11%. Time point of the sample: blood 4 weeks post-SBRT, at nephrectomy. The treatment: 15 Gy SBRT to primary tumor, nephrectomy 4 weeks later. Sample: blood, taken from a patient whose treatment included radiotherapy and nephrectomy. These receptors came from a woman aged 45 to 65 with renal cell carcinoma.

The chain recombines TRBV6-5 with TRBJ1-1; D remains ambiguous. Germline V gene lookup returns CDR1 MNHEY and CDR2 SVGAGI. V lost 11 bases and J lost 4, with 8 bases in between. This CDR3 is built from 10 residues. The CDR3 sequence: CASGFTEAFF. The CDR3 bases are TGTGCCTCGGGGTTCACTGAAGCTTTCTTT.

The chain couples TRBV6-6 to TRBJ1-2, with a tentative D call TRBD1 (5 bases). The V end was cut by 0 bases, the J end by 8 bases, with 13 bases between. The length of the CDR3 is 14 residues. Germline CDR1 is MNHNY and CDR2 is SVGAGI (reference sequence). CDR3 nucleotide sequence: TGTGCCAGCAGTTACTCGGAAGGGACGAAAGGCTACACCTTC. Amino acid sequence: CASSYSEGTKGYTF.

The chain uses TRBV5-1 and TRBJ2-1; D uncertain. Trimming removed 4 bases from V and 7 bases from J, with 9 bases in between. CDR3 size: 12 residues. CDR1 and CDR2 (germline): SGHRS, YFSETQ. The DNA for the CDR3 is TGCGCCAGCAGCACTGACTGGAATGAGCAGTTCTTC. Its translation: CASSTDWNEQFF. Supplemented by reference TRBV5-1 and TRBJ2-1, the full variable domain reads KAGVTQTPRYLIKTRGQQVTLSCSPISGHRSVSWYQQTPGQGLQFLFEYFSETQRNKGNFPGRFSGRQFSNSRSEMNVSTLELGDSALYLCASSTDWNEQFFGPGTRLTVL.

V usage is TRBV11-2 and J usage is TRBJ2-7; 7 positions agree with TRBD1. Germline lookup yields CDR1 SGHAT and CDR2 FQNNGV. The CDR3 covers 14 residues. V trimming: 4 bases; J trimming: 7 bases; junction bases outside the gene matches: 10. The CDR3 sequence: CASSSNRGPGEQYF. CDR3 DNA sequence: TGTGCCAGCAGCTCCAACAGGGGACCGGGTGAGCAGTACTTC.

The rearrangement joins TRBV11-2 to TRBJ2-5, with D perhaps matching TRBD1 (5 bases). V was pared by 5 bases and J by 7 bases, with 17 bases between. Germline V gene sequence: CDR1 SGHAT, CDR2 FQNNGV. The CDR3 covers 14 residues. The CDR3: CASSNGRVRGTQYF. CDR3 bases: TGTGCCAGCAGCAATGGCAGGGTTCGCGGGACCCAGTACTTC.

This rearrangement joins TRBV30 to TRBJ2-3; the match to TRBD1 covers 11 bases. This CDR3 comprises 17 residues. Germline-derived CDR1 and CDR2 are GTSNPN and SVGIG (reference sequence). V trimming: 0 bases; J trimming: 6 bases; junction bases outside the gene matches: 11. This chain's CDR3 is CAWSVLSGTGGLDTQYF. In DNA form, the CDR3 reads TGTGCCTGGAGTGTATTGTCCGGGACAGGGGGTTTGGATACGCAGTATTTT. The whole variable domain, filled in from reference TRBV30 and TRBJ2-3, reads SQTIHQWPATLVQPVGSPLSLECTVEGTSNPNLYWYRQAAGRGLQLLFYSVGIGQISSEVPQNLSASRPQDRQFILSSKKLLLSDSGFYLCAWSVLSGTGGLDTQYFGPGTRLTVL.

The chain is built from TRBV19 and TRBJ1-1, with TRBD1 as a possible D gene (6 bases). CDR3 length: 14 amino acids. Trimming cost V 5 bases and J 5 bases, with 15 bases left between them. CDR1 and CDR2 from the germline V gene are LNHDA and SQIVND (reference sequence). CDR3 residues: CASSSQTTGTEAFF. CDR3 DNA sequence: TGTGCCAGTAGTTCTCAAACGACAGGTACTGAAGCTTTCTTT.

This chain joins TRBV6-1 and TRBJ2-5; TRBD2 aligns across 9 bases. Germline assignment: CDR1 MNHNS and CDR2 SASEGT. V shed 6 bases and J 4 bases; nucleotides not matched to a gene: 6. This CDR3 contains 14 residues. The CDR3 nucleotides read TGTGCCAGCAGGGCCTTGCGGGGGGGAGAGACCCAGTACTTC. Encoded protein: CASRALRGGETQYF.

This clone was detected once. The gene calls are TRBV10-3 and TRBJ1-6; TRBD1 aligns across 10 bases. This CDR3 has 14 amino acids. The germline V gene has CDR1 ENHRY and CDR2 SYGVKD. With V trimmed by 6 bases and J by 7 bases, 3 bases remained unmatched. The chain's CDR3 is CAIRGTGVNSPLHF. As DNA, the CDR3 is TGTGCCATCAGAGGGACAGGGGTAAATTCACCCCTCCACTTT.

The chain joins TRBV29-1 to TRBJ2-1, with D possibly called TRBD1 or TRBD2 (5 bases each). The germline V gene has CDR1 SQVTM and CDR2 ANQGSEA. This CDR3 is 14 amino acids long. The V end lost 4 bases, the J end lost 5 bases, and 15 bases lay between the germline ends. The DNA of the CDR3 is TGCAGCGTTGTTGAGGGACGGGGTAACAATGAGCAGTTCTTC. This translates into CSVVEGRGNNEQFF.